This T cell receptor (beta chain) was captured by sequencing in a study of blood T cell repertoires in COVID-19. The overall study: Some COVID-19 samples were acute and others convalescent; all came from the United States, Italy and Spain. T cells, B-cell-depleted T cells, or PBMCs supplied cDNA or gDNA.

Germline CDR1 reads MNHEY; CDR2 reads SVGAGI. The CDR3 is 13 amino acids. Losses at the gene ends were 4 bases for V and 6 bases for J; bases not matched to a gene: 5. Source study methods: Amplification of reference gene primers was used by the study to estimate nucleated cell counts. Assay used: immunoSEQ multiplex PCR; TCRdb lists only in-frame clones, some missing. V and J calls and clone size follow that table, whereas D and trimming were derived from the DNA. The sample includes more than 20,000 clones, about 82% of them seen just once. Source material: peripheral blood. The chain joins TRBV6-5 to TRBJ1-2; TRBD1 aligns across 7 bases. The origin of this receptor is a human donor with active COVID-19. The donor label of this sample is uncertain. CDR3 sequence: CASSFKRGHGYTF. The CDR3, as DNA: TGTGCCAGCAGTTTCAAGAGGGGGCATGGCTACACCTTC.